The 19 T cell receptor beta chains in this list originate from one sample, sequenced in a study of T cell responses to AZD1222 COVID-19 vaccine. Some clones are missing from TCRdb's copy, which holds only in-frame ones; the method was immunoSEQ multiplex PCR. The table records fewer than 150,000 clones, 85% to 90% of them present only once. Sequencing was performed on peripheral blood, taken 28 days after the second AZD1222 dose. Receptors originate from an adult who received the AZD1222 COVID-19 vaccine.

The V and J genes are TRBV6-2 or TRBV6-3 and TRBJ2-3, with D perhaps given as TRBD1 or TRBD2 (5 bases each). Trimming shortened V by 10 bases and J by 2 bases, and 19 bases separated the two germline ends. Germline CDR1 and CDR2: MNHEY and SVGEGT. CDR3 length equals 15 residues. In nucleotides, the CDR3 is TGTGCCACCAGCGTACGGGGCGGAATCACAGATACGCAGTATTTT. Protein sequence: CATSVRGGITDTQYF.

The CDR3 DNA follows: TGTGCCTCCCGACAGAATAACTATGGCTACACCTTC. Translation: CASRQNNYGYTF. The chain combines TRBV30 with TRBJ1-2; perhaps TRBD1 as D (5 bases). Per the germline V gene, CDR1 is GTSNPN and CDR2 is SVGIG (reference sequence). With 7 bases removed from V and 1 base from J, the gap between germline ends came to 10 bases. The CDR3 totals 12 residues.

The genes are TRBV10-2 and TRBJ2-1, with D unresolved. This CDR3 is built from 14 residues. The germline V gene has CDR1 WSHSY and CDR2 SAAADI. V lost 6 bases to trimming and J lost 1 base, with 10 bases between them. The CDR3, as DNA: TGCGCCAGCAGGACTGATTTTTCCTACAATGAGCAGTTCTTC. Protein: CASRTDFSYNEQFF.

As to this clone: The junction does not match germline at one end; this may be a read error. The chain has TRBV7-7 and TRBJ2-2; TRBD2 might be the D (5 bases). The CDR3 runs 15 residues. Germline lookup yields CDR1 SSHAT and CDR2 FNYEAQ (reference sequence). CDR3 in DNA: TGTGCTAGCAGCTTTGGTAGCGCTAACACCGGGGAGCTGTTTTTT. Protein sequence: CASSFGSANTGELFF.

The chain links TRBV11-2 to TRBJ1-2; D is uncertain. The germline V and J ends were trimmed by 10 bases and 4 bases, with 10 bases remaining between them. CDR1 SGHAT and CDR2 FQNNGV come from the germline V gene. This CDR3 contains 11 residues. CDR3 in amino acids: CATTRPYGYTF. The CDR3 nucleotides read TGTGCCACCACACGACCCTATGGCTACACCTTC.

This clone was recorded only once. The chain couples TRBV2 to TRBJ1-5; 11 bases align to TRBD1. CDR3 size: 15 residues. Germline V gives CDR1 SNHLY, CDR2 FYNNEI. Trimming took 2 bases from V and 6 from J; bases not matched to a gene: 3. The CDR3 is CASSERTGGGQPQHF. The CDR3 DNA follows: TGTGCCAGCAGTGAAAGGACAGGGGGCGGTCAGCCCCAGCATTTT.

The genes are TRBV28 and TRBJ1-5, with 9 bases lining up with TRBD1. Trimming removed 6 bases from V and 2 bases from J; junction bases left unmatched: 11. This CDR3 contains 17 residues. Looked up from germline, CDR1 is MDHEN and CDR2 is SYDVKM. The CDR3 DNA reads as TGTGCCAGCAGCCGGCGGGACAGGGTTTGGGGCAATCAGCCCCAGCATTTT. Encoded protein: CASSRRDRVWGNQPQHF.

On this clone: Its ends do not fully match the called genes, so a read error is possible. This chain links TRBV5-5 with TRBJ2-5, with D perhaps matching TRBD2 (6 bases). Germline V gives CDR1 SGHKS, CDR2 YYEKEE (reference sequence). This CDR3 region has 15 residues. The CDR3 reads CASSPLAGGAEAQYF. DNA for the CDR3: TGTGCCAGCAGCCCACTAGCCGGAGGGGCAGAGGCCCAGTACTTC.

The chain couples TRBV28 to TRBJ2-5; D gene unclear. V shed 6 bases and J shed 2 bases, with 10 bases lying between them. Germline V gene sequence: CDR1 MDHEN, CDR2 SYDVKM. The CDR3 covers 13 residues. CDR3 sequence reads: CASSTQLQETQYF. As DNA, the CDR3 is TGTGCCAGCAGCACACAGCTTCAAGAGACCCAGTACTTC.

This chain links TRBV4-3 with TRBJ1-6, with TRBD1 matching 8 bases. Germline V lookup: CDR1 LGHNA, CDR2 YSLEER. The CDR3 covers 15 residues. V trimming: 0 bases; J trimming: 13 bases; junction bases outside the gene matches: 8. As DNA, the CDR3 is TGCGCCAGCAGCCAAGAAGGTTTCAGGGACAGGCCCCTCCACTTT. Translated, it gives CASSQEGFRDRPLHF.

The genes are TRBV2 and TRBJ1-4; 11 nucleotides align to TRBD1. CDR3 length equals 11 residues. From germline, CDR1 is SNHLY and CDR2 FYNNEI. The ends lost 6 bases at V and 14 bases at J; junction bases unmatched: 2. CDR3 residues: CASRRDRGLFF. CDR3 in DNA: TGTGCCAGCAGACGGGACAGGGGGCTGTTTTTT.

V gene TRBV28 combines with J gene TRBJ1-4; unclear D gene. CDR3 size: 13 residues. Trimming removed 3 bases from V and 6 bases from J, with 8 bases in between. From germline, CDR1 is MDHEN and CDR2 SYDVKM. CDR3 amino acids: CASSFDGDEKLFF. The CDR3 region has the DNA TGTGCCAGCAGTTTTGACGGCGATGAAAAACTGTTTTTT.

This clone was seen repeatedly, ten times or more. The gene calls are TRBV2 and TRBJ1-3; D not certain. Deletions cut 8 bases from V and 0 bases from J, with 8 bases between. This CDR3 contains 13 residues. Per germline, CDR1 SNHLY and CDR2 FYNNEI. Here the CDR3 reads CASHSHSGNTIYF. As DNA, the CDR3 is TGTGCCAGCCATTCTCACTCTGGAAACACCATATATTTT.

CDR3 region: CASSLGRGTADNEQFF. The CDR3 nucleotides read TGTGCCAGCAGCTTAGGACGGGGCACCGCCGACAATGAGCAGTTCTTC. J is TRBJ2-1 and V is TRBV11-2; D might be TRBD1 or TRBD2, each matching 5 bases. This CDR3 comprises 16 residues. Trimming removed 1 base at V and 5 bases at J, with 15 bases between. Germline lookup yields CDR1 SGHAT and CDR2 FQNNGV.

V gene TRBV9 combines with J gene TRBJ2-1; maybe TRBD2 (5 bases). Germline V gives CDR1 SGDLS, CDR2 YYNGEE. V was pared by 6 bases and J by 7 bases, with 14 bases between. CDR3 length: 13 amino acids. The CDR3 region is CASNPGVSNEQFF. In nucleotides, the CDR3 is TGTGCCAGCAATCCCGGGGTTTCGAATGAGCAGTTCTTC.

In nucleotides, the CDR3 is TGTGCCAGCAGAAGCACAGACAGGGATTCACCCCTCCACTTT. Amino acid sequence: CASRSTDRDSPLHF. The V gene is TRBV6-5, the J gene TRBJ1-6; 7 positions agree with TRBD1. Trimming cost V 6 bases and J 8 bases; bases outside gene matches: 7. CDR1 is MNHEY and CDR2 is SVGAGI in the germline V gene. The CDR3 length is 14 residues.

The chain has TRBV10-2 and TRBJ2-1; D tentatively fits TRBD1 or TRBD2 (6 bases each). The CDR3 has 13 residues. The germline gives CDR1 WSHSY, CDR2 SAAADI. The germline V and J ends were trimmed by 8 bases and 7 bases, with 15 bases remaining between them. DNA of the CDR3: TGCGCCAGCTCTAGGGGGGTAGGGAATGAGCAGTTCTTC. This sequence encodes CASSRGVGNEQFF.

This clone has a single count. The chain combines TRBV11-3 with TRBJ2-1; D is perhaps TRBD1 or TRBD2 (5 bases each). With 4 bases removed from V and 6 bases from J, the gap between germline ends came to 10 bases. This CDR3 has 13 residues. Germline V gene lookup returns CDR1 SGHNT and CDR2 YENEEA. CDR3 sequence (DNA): TGTGCCAGCAGCTCGGGGCCTGGCAATGAGCAGTTCTTC. It codes for CASSSGPGNEQFF.

The chain combines TRBV25-1 with TRBJ2-5; D gene ambiguous. CDR1 and CDR2 (germline): MGHDK, SYGVNS. The CDR3 contains 13 residues. V was cut by 8 bases and J by 4 bases, with 14 bases left in between. The CDR3 nucleotides are TGTGCCAGCGTCCCATTCGGGTTAGAGACCCAGTACTTC. Residues: CASVPFGLETQYF.